This entry lists 4 T cell receptor beta chains sequenced from one sample in a study of control samples from healthy donors and cancer patients. Libraries were prepared by immunoSEQ multiplex PCR; TCRdb keeps only in-frame clonotypes and omits some of them. The table has 120,000 to 150,000 clones, 80% to 95% seen once; the top ten hold about 5.8%. Source material: blood. All receptors derive from a man between 18 and 35 years old in good health.

The genes are TRBV9 and TRBJ2-7; D is unclear. The CDR3 is 13 residues long. The germline V and J ends were trimmed by 0 bases and 3 bases, with 7 bases remaining between them. Germline CDR1 is SGDLS and CDR2 is YYNGEE. CDR3 region: CASSVVPYYEQYF. For the CDR3, the DNA is TGTGCCAGCAGCGTAGTACCCTACTACGAGCAGTACTTC.

The genes are TRBV10-3 and TRBJ1-1, with D unresolved. The V gene's germline CDR1 is ENHRY and CDR2 SYGVKD. Trimming took off 0 bases at V and 0 bases at J, with 14 bases between the two ends. There are 17 residues in the CDR3. As DNA, the CDR3 is TGTGCCATCAGTGAGTCGAAGTTATCAGTCGTGAACACTGAAGCTTTCTTT. Amino acids: CAISESKLSVVNTEAFF.

The rearrangement uses TRBV28 and TRBJ2-7; unclear D gene. Trimming removed 3 bases at V and 2 bases at J, with 14 bases between. The germline V gene encodes CDR1 MDHEN and CDR2 SYDVKM. The CDR3 runs to 15 residues. The CDR3 sequence is CASSFVLDRAYEQYF. The CDR3 DNA sequence: TGTGCCAGCAGTTTTGTACTTGACCGGGCCTACGAGCAGTACTTC. Drawing the rest from reference TRBV28 and TRBJ2-7, the complete variable domain is DVKVTQSSRYLVKRTGEKVFLECVQDMDHENMFWYRQDPGLGLRLIYFSYDVKMKEKGDIPEGYSVSREKKERFSLILESASTNQTSMYLCASSFVLDRAYEQYFGPGTRLTVT.

The chain links TRBV4-2 to TRBJ2-1, with D hard to call. This CDR3 comprises 11 residues. The germline gives CDR1 LGHNA, CDR2 YNFKEQ. V shed 1 base and J shed 10 bases, with 5 bases lying between them. The CDR3 region is CASSQGKEQFF. The CDR3 bases are TGTGCCAGCAGCCAAGGGAAAGAGCAGTTCTTC.